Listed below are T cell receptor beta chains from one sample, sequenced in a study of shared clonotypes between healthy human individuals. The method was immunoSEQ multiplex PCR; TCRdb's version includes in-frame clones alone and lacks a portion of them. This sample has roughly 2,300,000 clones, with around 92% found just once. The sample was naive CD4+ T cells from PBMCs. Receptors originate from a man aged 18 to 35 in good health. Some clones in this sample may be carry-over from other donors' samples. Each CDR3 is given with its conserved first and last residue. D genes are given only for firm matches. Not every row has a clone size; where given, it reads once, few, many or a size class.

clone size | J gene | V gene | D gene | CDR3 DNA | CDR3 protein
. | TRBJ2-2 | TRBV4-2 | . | TGTGCCAGCAGCCAAGTTGCCGCCGGGCCCGGGGAGCTGTTTTTT | CASSQVAAGPGELFF
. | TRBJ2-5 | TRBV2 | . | TGTGCCAGCAGTGAATACAGTCAAGAAGAGACCCAGTACTTC | CASSEYSQEETQYF
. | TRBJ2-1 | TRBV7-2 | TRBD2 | TGTGCCAGCAGCCCACAGCGGGGGCACTACAATGAGCAGTTCTTC | CASSPQRGHYNEQFF
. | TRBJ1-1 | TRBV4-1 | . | TGCGCCAGCAGCCATGTCCTGGGCCCCTCTACTAGTAGTGGTTTCTTT | CASSHVLGPSTSSGFF
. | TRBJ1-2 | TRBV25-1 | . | TGTGCCAGCAGTGAAACCGGAAAATATGGCTACACCTTC | CASSETGKYGYTF
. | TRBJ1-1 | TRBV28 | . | TGTGCCAGCAGTGCCAGGGCCGGACGCCTACCCCTCGGGGCTGAAGCTTTCTTT | CASSARAGRLPLGAEAFF
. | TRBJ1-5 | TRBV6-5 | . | TGTGCCAGCAGTGGGACCGGGCGTCAGCCCCAGCATTTT | CASSGTGRQPQHF
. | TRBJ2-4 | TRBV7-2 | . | TGTGCCAGCAGCTTAGACCAGACGGTCGGCATTCAGTACTTC | CASSLDQTVGIQYF
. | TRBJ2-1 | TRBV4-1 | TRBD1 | TGCGCCAGCAGACCCGGGACAGGGGGCCGACGCTCCTACAATGAGCAGTTCTTC | CASRPGTGGRRSYNEQFF
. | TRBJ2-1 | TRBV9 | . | TGTGCCAGCAGCCCGACTAATGGGGACAATGAGCAGTTCTTC | CASSPTNGDNEQFF
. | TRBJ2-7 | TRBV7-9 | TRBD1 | TGTGCCAGCAGCTTGCAGGACAGGCTCGAGCAGTACTTC | CASSLQDRLEQYF
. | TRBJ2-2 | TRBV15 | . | TGTGCCACCCGTAAGAACACCGGGGAGCTGTTTTTT | CATRKNTGELFF
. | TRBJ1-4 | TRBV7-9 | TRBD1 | TGTGCCAGCAGCTGGTTGACAGGGGGCCCTGAGAAACTGTTTTTT | CASSWLTGGPEKLFF
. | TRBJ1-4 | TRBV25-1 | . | TGTGCCAGCAGGGACAGCGGTTTTGAAAAACTGTTTTTT | CASRDSGFEKLFF
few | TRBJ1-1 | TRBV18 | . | TGTGCCAGCTCACTCGGACGGGGCACTGAAGCTTTCTTT | CASSLGRGTEAFF
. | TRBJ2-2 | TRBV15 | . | TGTGCCACCAGCAGAGATGCCCCCGGGAACACCGGGGAGCTGTTTTTT | CATSRDAPGNTGELFF
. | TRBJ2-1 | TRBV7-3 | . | TGTGCCAGCAGCCCGAAGCGTGAGAATGAGCAGTTCTTC | CASSPKRENEQFF
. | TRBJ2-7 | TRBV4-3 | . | TGCGCCAGCAGCCCACAGGCCGGGAGTCTTGCCTACGAGCAGTACTTC | CASSPQAGSLAYEQYF
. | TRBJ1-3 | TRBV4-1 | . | TGCGCCAGCAGCCAGAGGACCTCCGGCCGCTACTCTGGAAACACCATATATTTT | CASSQRTSGRYSGNTIYF
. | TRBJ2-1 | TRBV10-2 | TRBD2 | TGCGCCAGCACTCGACTAGCGGACTCCAATGAGCAGTTCTTC | CASTRLADSNEQFF
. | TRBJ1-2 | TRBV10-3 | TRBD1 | TGTGCCACCCGACCTCCCGGAGGGGGCCAAAACTATGGCTACACCTTC | CATRPPGGGQNYGYTF
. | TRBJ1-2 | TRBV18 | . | TGTGCCAGCTCACCCCTTTCTCAGGCAACTACCTCTAACTATGGCTACACCTTC | CASSPLSQATTSNYGYTF
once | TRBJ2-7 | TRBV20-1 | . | TGCAGTGCTAGAAATCCATACGAGCAGTACTTC | CSARNPYEQYF
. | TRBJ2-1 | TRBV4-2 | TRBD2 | TGTGCCAGCAGCCAAGAGACTAGCCATTCCTACAATGAGCAGTTCTTC | CASSQETSHSYNEQFF
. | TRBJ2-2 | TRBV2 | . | TGTGCCAGCAGTGATGGGGCAACGAACACCGGGGAGCTGTTTTTT | CASSDGATNTGELFF
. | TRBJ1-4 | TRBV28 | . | TGTGCCAGCAGTACCCCAGGGGCAACTAATGAAAAACTGTTTTTT | CASSTPGATNEKLFF
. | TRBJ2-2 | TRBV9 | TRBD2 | TGTGCCAGCAGCGTAGGATGGGGAGGGGACACCGGGGAGCTGTTTTTT | CASSVGWGGDTGELFF
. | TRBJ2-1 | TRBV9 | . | TGTGCCAGCAGCGTAGTCGCTAGCGCCCCCAATGAGCAGTTCTTC | CASSVVASAPNEQFF
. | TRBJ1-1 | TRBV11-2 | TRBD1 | TGTGCCAGCAGCCTGTCTGGGACAGTCAACACTGAAGCTTTCTTT | CASSLSGTVNTEAFF
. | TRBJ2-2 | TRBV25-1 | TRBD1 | TGTGCCAGCACTACAGGGGGCGCAAACACCGGGGAGCTGTTTTTT | CASTTGGANTGELFF
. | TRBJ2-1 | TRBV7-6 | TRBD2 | TGTGCCAGCAGCTTAGATAATCCTAGCGGCTACAATGAGCAGTTCTTC | CASSLDNPSGYNEQFF
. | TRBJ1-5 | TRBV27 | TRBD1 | TGTGCCAGCAGTTTACGTCCGACAGGGAGGAATCAGCCCCAGCATTTT | CASSLRPTGRNQPQHF
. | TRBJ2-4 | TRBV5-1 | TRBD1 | TGCGCCAGCAGCCCGGGTCAGCCAGGGGGAGAGGCGTTC | CASSPGQPGGEAF
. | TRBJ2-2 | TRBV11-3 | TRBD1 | TGTGCCAGCAGCGCACACAGGGGATCGGGTGGAAACACCGGGGAGCTGTTTTTT | CASSAHRGSGGNTGELFF
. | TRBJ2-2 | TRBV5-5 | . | TGTGCCAGCACCCTCTGGGGAAGGGTGGGCACCGGGGAGCTGTTTTTT | CASTLWGRVGTGELFF
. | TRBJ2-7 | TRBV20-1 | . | TGCAGTGCGGGGGACTCCTACGAGCAGTACTTC | CSAGDSYEQYF
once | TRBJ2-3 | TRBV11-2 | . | TGTGCCAGCGGTCACGGGGCGGTTGATACGCAGTATTTT | CASGHGAVDTQYF
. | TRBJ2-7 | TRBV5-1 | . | TGCGCCAGCAGCTGGGGGAGCGAGCAGTACTTC | CASSWGSEQYF
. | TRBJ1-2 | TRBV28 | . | TGTGCCAGCAGTTCCGAGACAGCTTACAACTATGGCTACACCTTC | CASSSETAYNYGYTF
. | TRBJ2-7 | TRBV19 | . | TGTGCCAGTAGTATTGGGGGCTCCTCCTACGAGCAGTACTTC | CASSIGGSSYEQYF
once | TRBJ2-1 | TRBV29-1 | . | TGCAGCGTTGTTGGCGGGTCAACGCGCAATGAGCAGTTCTTC | CSVVGGSTRNEQFF
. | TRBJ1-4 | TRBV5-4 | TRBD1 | TGTGCCAGCAGCCGGACAGGGGGCGAGGGGGAAAAACTGTTTTTT | CASSRTGGEGEKLFF
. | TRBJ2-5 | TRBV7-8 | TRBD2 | TGTGCCAGCAGCTTAGGGCGGGAGACCCTTTTGACCCAGTACTTC | CASSLGRETLLTQYF
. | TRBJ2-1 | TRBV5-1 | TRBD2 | TGCGCCAGCAGCTTGGTGACTAGCGGGAGGTACCATGAGCAGTTCTTC | CASSLVTSGRYHEQFF
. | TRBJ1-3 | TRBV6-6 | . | TGTGCCAGCAGCTCGGGACCGAGCTCTGGAAACACCATATATTTT | CASSSGPSSGNTIYF
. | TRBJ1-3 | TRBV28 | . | TGTGCCAGCAGTGTGGGTGGAAACACCATATATTTT | CASSVGGNTIYF
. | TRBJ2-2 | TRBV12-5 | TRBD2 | TGTGCTAGTGGTTTGGGAGCGGGAGGGGGATCCGGGGAGCTGTTTTTT | CASGLGAGGGSGELFF
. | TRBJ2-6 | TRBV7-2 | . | TGTGCCAGCAGCTTAACAGGGACCGCCTCTGGGGCCAACGTCCTGACTTTC | CASSLTGTASGANVLTF